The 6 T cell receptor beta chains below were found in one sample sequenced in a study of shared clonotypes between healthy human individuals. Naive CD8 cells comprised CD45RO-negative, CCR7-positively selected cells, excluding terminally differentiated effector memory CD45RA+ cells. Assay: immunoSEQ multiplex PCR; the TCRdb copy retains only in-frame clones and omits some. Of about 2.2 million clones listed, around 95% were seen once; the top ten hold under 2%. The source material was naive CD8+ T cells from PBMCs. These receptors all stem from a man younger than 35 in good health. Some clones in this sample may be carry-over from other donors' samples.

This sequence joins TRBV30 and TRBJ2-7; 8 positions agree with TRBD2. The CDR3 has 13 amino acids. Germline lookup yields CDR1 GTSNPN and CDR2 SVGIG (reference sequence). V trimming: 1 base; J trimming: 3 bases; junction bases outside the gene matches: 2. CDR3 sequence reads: CAWSGRGGYEQYF. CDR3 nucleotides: TGTGCCTGGAGTGGTCGGGGGGGCTACGAGCAGTACTTC. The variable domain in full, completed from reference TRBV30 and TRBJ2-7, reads SQTIHQWPATLVQPVGSPLSLECTVEGTSNPNLYWYRQAAGRGLQLLFYSVGIGQISSEVPQNLSASRPQDRQFILSSKKLLLSDSGFYLCAWSGRGGYEQYFGPGTRLTVT.

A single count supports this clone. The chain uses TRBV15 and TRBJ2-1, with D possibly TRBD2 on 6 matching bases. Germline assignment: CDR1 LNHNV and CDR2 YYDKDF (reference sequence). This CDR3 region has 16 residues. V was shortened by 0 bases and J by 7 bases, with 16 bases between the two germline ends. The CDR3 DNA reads TGTGCCACCAGCAGAGATGCGGAGGGCCCTCGGAATGAGCAGTTCTTC. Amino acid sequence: CATSRDAEGPRNEQFF.

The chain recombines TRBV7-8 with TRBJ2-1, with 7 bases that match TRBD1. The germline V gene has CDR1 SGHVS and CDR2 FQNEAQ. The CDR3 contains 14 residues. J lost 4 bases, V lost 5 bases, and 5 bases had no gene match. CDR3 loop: CASSARQGYNEQFF. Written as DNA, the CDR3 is TGTGCCAGCAGCGCCCGACAGGGATACAATGAGCAGTTCTTC.

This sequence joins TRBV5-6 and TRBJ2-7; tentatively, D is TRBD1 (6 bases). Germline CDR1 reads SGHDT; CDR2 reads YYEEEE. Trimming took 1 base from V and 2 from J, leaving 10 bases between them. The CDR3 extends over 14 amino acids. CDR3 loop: CASSLLPGAYEQYF. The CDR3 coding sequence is TGTGCCAGCAGCTTGCTCCCAGGGGCCTACGAGCAGTACTTC.

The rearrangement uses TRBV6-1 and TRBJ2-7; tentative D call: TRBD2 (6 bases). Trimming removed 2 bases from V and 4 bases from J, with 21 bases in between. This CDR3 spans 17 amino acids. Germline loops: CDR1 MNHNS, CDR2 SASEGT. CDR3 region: CASSELGIGAEGYEQYF. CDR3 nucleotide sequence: TGTGCCAGCAGTGAACTGGGAATTGGGGCGGAGGGGTACGAGCAGTACTTC.

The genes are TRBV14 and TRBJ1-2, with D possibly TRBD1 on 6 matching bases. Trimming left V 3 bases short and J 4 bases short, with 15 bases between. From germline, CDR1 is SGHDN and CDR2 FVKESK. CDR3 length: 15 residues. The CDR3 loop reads CASSHAPPGAYGYTF. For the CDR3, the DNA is TGTGCCAGCAGCCACGCCCCCCCAGGGGCCTATGGCTACACCTTC.